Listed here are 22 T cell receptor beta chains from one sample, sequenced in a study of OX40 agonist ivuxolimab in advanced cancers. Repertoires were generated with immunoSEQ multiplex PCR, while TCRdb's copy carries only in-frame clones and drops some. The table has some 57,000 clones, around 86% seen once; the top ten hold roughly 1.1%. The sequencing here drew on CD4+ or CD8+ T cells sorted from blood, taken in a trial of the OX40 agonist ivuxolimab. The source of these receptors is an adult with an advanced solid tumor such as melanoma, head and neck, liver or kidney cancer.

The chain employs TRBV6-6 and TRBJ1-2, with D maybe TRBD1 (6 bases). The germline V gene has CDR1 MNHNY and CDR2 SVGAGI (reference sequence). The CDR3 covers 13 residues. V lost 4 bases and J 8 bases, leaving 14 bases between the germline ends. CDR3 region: CASSSGAPGGYTF. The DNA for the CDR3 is TGTGCCAGCAGTTCGGGGGCGCCGGGGGGCTACACCTTC.

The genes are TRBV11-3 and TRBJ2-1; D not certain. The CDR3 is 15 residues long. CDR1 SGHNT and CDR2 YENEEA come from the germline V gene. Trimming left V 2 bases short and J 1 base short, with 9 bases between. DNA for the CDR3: TGTGCCAGCAGCTTACACAGAGCGTCCTACAATGAGCAGTTCTTC. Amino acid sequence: CASSLHRASYNEQFF.

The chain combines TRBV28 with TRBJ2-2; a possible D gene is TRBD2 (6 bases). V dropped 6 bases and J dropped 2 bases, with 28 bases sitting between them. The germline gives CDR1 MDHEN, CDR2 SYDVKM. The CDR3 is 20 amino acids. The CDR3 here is CASSRSAPGLKAINTGELFF. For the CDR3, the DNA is TGTGCCAGCAGCCGCTCCGCTCCGGGACTCAAAGCTATTAACACCGGGGAGCTGTTTTTT.

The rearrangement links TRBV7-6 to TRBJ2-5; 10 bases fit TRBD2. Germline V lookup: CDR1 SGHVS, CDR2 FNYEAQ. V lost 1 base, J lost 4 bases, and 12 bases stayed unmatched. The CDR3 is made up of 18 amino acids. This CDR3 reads CASSLEAGGPMGRETQYF. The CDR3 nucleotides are TGTGCCAGCAGCTTAGAAGCGGGAGGGCCTATGGGTCGAGAGACCCAGTACTTC.

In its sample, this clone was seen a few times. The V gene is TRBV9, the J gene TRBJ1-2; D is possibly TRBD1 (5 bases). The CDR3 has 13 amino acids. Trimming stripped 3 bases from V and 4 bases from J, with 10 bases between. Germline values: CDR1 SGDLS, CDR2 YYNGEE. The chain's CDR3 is CASSAQGLYGYTF. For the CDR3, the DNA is TGTGCCAGCAGCGCCCAGGGTCTCTATGGCTACACCTTC.

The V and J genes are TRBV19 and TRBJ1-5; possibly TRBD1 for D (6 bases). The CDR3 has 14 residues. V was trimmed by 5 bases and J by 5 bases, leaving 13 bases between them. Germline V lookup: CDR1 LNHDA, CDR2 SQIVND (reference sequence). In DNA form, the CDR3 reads TGTGCCAGTAGTCACCGGGACACCGATCAGCCCCAGCATTTT. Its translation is CASSHRDTDQPQHF. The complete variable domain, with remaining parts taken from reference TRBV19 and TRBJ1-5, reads DGGITQSPKYLFRKEGQNVTLSCEQNLNHDAMYWYRQDPGQGLRLIYYSQIVNDFQKGDIAEGYSVSREKKESFPLTVTSAQKNPTAFYLCASSHRDTDQPQHFGDGTRLSIL.

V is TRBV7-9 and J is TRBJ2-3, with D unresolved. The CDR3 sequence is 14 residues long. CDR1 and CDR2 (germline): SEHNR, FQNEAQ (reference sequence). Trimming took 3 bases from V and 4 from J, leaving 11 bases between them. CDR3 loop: CASSFPTGADTQYF. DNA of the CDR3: TGTGCCAGCAGCTTCCCAACTGGCGCAGATACGCAGTATTTT. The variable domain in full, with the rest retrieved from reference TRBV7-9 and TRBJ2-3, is DTGVSQNPRHKITKRGQNVTFRCDPISEHNRLYWYRQTLGQGPEFLTYFQNEAQLEKSRLLSDRFSAERPKGSFSTLEIQRTEQGDSAMYLCASSFPTGADTQYFGPGTRLTVL.

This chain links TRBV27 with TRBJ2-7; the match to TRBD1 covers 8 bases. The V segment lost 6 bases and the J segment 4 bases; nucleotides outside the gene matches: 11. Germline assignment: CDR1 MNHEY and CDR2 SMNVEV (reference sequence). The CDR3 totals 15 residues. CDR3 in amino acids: CASRDRGTGHYEQYF. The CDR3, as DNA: TGTGCCAGCAGAGACCGGGGGACAGGACATTACGAGCAGTACTTC.

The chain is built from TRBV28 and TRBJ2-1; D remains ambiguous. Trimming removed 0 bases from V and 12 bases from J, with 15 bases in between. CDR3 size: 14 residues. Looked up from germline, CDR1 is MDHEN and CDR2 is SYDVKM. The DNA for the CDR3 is TGTGCCAGCAGTTTATGGGCTACTCTAAGACGGCAGTTCTTC. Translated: CASSLWATLRRQFF.

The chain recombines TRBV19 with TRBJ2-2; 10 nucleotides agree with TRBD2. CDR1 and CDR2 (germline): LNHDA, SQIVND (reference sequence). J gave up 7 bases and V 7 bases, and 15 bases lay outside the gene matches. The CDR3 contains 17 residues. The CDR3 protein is CASTRRSSGSMGGELFF. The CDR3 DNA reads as TGTGCCAGTACCCGTCGATCTAGCGGGAGTATGGGCGGGGAGCTGTTTTTT.

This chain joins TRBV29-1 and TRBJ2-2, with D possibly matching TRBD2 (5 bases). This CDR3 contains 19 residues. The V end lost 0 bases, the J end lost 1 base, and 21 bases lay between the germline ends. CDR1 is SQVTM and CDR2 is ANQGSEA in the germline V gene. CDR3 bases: TGCAGCGTTGAAGATCCTAGGCTTCCGGGATGGATGAACACCGGGGAGCTGTTTTTT. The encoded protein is CSVEDPRLPGWMNTGELFF.

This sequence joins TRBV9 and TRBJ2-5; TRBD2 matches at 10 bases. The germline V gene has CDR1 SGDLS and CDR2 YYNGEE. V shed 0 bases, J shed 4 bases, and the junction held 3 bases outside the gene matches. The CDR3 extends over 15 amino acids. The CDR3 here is CASSVEAGGGETQYF. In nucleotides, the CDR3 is TGTGCCAGCAGCGTAGAAGCGGGAGGGGGAGAGACCCAGTACTTC.

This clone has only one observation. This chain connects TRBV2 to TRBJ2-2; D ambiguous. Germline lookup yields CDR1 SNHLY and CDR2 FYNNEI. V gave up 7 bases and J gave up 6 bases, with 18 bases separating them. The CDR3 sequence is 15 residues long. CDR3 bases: TGTGCCAGCAAAAGGACCCTCTTCTTCCCCGGGGAGCTGTTTTTT. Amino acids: CASKRTLFFPGELFF.

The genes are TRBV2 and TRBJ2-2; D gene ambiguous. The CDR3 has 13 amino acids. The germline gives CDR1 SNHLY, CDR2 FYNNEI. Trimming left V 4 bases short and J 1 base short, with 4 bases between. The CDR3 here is CASSGRNTGELFF. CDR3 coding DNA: TGTGCCAGCAGTGGAAGGAACACCGGGGAGCTGTTTTTT.

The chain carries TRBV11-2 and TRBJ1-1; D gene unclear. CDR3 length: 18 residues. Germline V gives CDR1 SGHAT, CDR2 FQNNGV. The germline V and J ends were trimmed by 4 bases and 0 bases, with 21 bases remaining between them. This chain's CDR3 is CASSYAPPDSLMNTEAFF. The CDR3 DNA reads TGTGCCAGCAGCTACGCCCCCCCGGATAGCCTAATGAACACTGAAGCTTTCTTT.

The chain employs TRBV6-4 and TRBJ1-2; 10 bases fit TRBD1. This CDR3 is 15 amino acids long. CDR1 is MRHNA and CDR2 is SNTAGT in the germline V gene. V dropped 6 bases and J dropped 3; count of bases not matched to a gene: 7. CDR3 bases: TGTGCCAGCAGCACCGGGACAGGGGCTCACTATGGCTACACCTTC. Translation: CASSTGTGAHYGYTF.

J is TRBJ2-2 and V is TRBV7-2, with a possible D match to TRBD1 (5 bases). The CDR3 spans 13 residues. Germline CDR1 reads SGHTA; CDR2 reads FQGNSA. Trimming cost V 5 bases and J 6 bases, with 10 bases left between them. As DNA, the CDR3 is TGTGCCAGCAGCCCACAGGCTCCCGGGGAGCTGTTTTTT. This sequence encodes CASSPQAPGELFF.

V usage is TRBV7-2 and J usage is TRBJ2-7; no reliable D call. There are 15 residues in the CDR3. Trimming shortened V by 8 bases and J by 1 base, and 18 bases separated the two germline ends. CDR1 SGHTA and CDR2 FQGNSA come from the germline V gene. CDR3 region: CASQFATSPSYEQYF. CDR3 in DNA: TGTGCCAGCCAATTCGCCACTTCTCCGTCCTACGAGCAGTACTTC.

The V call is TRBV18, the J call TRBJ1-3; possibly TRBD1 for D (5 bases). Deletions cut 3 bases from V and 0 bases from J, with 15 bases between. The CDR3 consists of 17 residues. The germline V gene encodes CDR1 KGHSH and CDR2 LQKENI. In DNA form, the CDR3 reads TGTGCCAGCTCACCGAACCAGGGTGAAGTCTCTGGAAACACCATATATTTT. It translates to CASSPNQGEVSGNTIYF.

The CDR3 DNA is TGCAGCGGCGTCGGAGGGGAGACCCAGTACTTC. This codes for CSGVGGETQYF. The chain has TRBV29-1 and TRBJ2-5; D is perhaps TRBD2 (6 bases). This CDR3 has 11 amino acids. V was trimmed by 7 bases and J by 5 bases, leaving 11 bases between them. Germline V gene sequence: CDR1 SQVTM, CDR2 ANQGSEA.

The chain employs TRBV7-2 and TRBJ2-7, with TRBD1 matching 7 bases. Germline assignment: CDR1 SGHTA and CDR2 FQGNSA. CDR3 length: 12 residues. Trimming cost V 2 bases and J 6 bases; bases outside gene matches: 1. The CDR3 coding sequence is TGTGCCAGCAGCTTATGGACAGGCGAGCAGTACTTC. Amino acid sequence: CASSLWTGEQYF.

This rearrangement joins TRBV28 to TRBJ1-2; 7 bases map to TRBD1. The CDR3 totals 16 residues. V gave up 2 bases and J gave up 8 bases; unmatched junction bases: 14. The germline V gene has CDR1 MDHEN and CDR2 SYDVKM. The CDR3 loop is CASSLSPPEGARGYTF. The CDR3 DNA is TGTGCCAGCAGTTTAAGCCCCCCGGAGGGGGCGAGGGGCTACACCTTC.